This T cell receptor (beta chain) was identified in a study of CD8 T cells in ankylosing spondylitis. Study-level findings and limits: In ankylosing spondylitis blood, a motif of roughly eight highly homologous TCR beta variants appeared characteristic. Reportedly, significant enrichment of disease-linked clones occurred in matched ankylosing spondylitis synovial fluid.

TCRdb used MiXCR to reprocess the 5' RACE reads, holding one entry per CDR3 protein. This sample yields about 540,000 distinct CDR3 sequences, of which roughly 13% are seen a single time; around 7% belongs to the top ten. A note on this clonotype: Its specificity is not known.

Per germline, CDR1 SGHRS and CDR2 YFSETQ. The CDR3 consists of 15 residues. Trimming cost V 5 bases and J 5 bases; bases outside gene matches: 9. The TCR was taken from a male donor with ankylosing spondylitis. Material for sequencing was blood, either unsorted or a sorted T cell fraction (not recorded which). The J gene is TRBJ2-1, the V gene TRBV5-1, with TRBD2 identical over 8 bases. The CDR3 DNA follows: TGCGCCAGCAGTCGCCAGCGGGAGAAGGACAATGAGCAGTTCTTC. Translation: CASSRQREKDNEQFF.